These 10 T cell receptor beta chains were sequenced from one sample in a study of T cells in tuberculosis. Assay: immunoSEQ multiplex PCR; the TCRdb copy retains only in-frame clones and omits some. The repertoire has tens of thousands of clones, 85% to 95% of them found once; the top ten carry about 7.8%. Sequences were obtained from PBMCs. These receptor sequences come from a donor aged 10 to 29 with latent tuberculosis or without tuberculosis infection. Some clones in this sample may be carry-over from other donors' samples.

V usage is TRBV5-1 and J usage is TRBJ1-2; a weak D match, TRBD1 (6 bases). The CDR3 consists of 14 residues. Germline V lookup: CDR1 SGHRS, CDR2 YFSETQ. Trimming pared 3 bases from V and 8 bases from J, leaving 17 bases between. CDR3 sequence (DNA): TGCGCCAGCAGCTCGGGACAAGGTTCACTCGGCTACACCTTC. Its protein product is CASSSGQGSLGYTF.

The genes are TRBV7-6 and TRBJ1-3, with D unresolved. Germline assignment: CDR1 SGHVS and CDR2 FNYEAQ. V was pared by 1 base and J by 3 bases, with 10 bases between. The CDR3 runs 15 residues. The CDR3 region has the DNA TGTGCCAGCAGCTTAGAACGCAGTATTGGAAACACCATATATTTT. Its protein product is CASSLERSIGNTIYF.

This chain uses TRBV27 with TRBJ2-1, with 9 positions matching TRBD2. V lost 4 bases, J lost 1 base, and 11 bases stayed unmatched. The CDR3 spans 18 residues. The germline CDR1 and CDR2 sequences are MNHEY and SMNVEV (reference sequence). The CDR3, as DNA: TGTGCCAGCAGTTCCTCCGGGGGTAGCGGGAGATCCTACAATGAGCAGTTCTTC. This sequence encodes CASSSSGGSGRSYNEQFF.

This clone has just one count. The chain combines TRBV27 with TRBJ1-5, with D uncertain. CDR3 size: 15 residues. Trimming removed 6 bases at V and 4 bases at J, with 16 bases between. CDR1 is MNHEY and CDR2 is SMNVEV in the germline V gene (reference sequence). CDR3 in DNA: TGTGCCAGCAGCCGCGGCGTGGGCGGGAATCAGCCCCAGCATTTT. Translated, it gives CASSRGVGGNQPQHF.

The genes are TRBV5-4 and TRBJ2-1, with a weak D call TRBD1 (5 bases). The V end lost 3 bases, the J end lost 7 bases, and 8 bases lay between the germline ends. CDR3 length: 12 amino acids. Germline CDR1 and CDR2: SGHNT and YYREEE (reference sequence). The CDR3 DNA is TGTGCCAGCAGCTCGACAGTGAATGAGCAGTTCTTC. Translation gives CASSSTVNEQFF.

The chain has TRBV5-1 and TRBJ1-1; 7 positions agree with TRBD1. Germline-derived CDR1 and CDR2 are SGHRS and YFSETQ. Trimming at V came to 6 bases and at J to 5 bases, leaving 7 bases not matched to a gene. The CDR3 is made up of 13 amino acids. DNA for the CDR3: TGCGCCAGCACCGGGGACAGCCGGACTGAAGCTTTCTTT. As protein: CASTGDSRTEAFF.

The chain employs TRBV2 and TRBJ1-4, with TRBD1 as a possible D gene (6 bases). The CDR3 has 14 amino acids. V was shortened by 6 bases and J by 2 bases, with 10 bases between the two germline ends. Germline V gives CDR1 SNHLY, CDR2 FYNNEI. This CDR3 reads CASSRTGTNEKLFF. The CDR3 nucleotides read TGTGCCAGCAGCCGTACAGGGACTAATGAAAAACTGTTTTTT.

This chain connects TRBV9 to TRBJ2-2, with 13 bases identical to TRBD2. Trimming at V came to 3 bases and at J to 5 bases, leaving 4 bases not matched to a gene. This CDR3 is built from 16 residues. Germline CDR1 is SGDLS and CDR2 is YYNGEE. This CDR3 reads CASSGRTSGGTGELFF. DNA for the CDR3: TGTGCCAGCAGCGGAAGGACTAGCGGGGGAACCGGGGAGCTGTTTTTT.

The J gene is TRBJ1-5, the V gene TRBV28, with no clear D. The germline CDR1 and CDR2 sequences are MDHEN and SYDVKM. CDR3 length equals 14 residues. V was cut by 3 bases and J by 7 bases, with 13 bases left in between. In DNA, the CDR3 is TGTGCCAGCAGTTTCAGGTCCCGAAGCCAGCCCCAGCATTTT. It codes for CASSFRSRSQPQHF.

V gene TRBV10-1 combines with J gene TRBJ2-2; TRBD1 agrees at 8 bases. With 2 bases clipped from V and 6 bases from J, the junction kept 5 bases outside the gene matches. The CDR3 length is 15 residues. Germline CDR1 and CDR2: WNHNN and SYGVQD (reference sequence). CDR3 sequence: CASSEDRGGSGELFF. CDR3 nucleotides: TGCGCCAGCAGTGAGGACAGGGGAGGCTCCGGGGAGCTGTTTTTT.